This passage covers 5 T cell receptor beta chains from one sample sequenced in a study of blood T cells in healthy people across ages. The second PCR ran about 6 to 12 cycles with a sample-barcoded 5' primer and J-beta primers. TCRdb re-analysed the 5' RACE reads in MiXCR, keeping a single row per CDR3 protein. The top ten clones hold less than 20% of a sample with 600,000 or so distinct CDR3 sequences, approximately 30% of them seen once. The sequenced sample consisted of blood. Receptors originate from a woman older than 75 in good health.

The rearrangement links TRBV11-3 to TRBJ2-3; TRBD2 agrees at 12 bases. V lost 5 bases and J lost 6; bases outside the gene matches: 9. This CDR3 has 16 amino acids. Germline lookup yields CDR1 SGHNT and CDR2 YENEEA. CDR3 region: CASSESSGGALDTQYF. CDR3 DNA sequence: TGTGCCAGCAGCGAGTCTAGCGGGGGGGCCTTGGATACGCAGTATTTT.

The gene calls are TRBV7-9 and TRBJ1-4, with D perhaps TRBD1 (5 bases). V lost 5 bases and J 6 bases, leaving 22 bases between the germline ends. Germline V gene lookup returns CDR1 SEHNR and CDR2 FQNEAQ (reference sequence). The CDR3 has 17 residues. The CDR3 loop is CASSPSRRGGGDEKLFF. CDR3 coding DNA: TGTGCCAGCAGCCCAAGTCGAAGGGGAGGCGGGGATGAAAAACTGTTTTTT.

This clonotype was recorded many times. This CDR3 is CASSLGDYSYNEQFF. CDR3 nucleotide sequence: TGCGCCAGCAGCTTGGGGGACTACTCCTACAATGAGCAGTTCTTC. This chain connects TRBV5-1 to TRBJ2-1; 7 positions agree with TRBD2. The CDR3 is made up of 15 amino acids. In germline, CDR1 is SGHRS, CDR2 YFSETQ. V was pared by 0 bases and J by 0 bases, with 0 bases of the junction left unmatched.

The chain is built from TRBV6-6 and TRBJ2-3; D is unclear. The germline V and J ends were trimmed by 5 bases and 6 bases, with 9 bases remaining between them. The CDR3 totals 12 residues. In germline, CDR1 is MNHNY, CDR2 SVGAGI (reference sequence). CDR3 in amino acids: CASSEDEDTQYF. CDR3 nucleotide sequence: TGTGCCAGCAGTGAGGATGAGGATACGCAGTATTTT.

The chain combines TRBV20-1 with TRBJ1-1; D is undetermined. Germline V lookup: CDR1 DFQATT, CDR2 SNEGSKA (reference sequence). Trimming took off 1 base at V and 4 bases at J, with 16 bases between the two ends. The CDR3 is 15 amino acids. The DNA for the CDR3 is TGCAGTGCTAGAGCCTACGAAGCGAGCGGCACTGAAGCTTTCTTT. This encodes CSARAYEASGTEAFF.